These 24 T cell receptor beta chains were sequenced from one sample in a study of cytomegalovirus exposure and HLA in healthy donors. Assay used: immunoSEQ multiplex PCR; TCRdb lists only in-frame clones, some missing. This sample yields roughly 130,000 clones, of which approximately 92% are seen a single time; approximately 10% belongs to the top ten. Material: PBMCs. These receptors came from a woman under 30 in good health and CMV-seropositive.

CDR3 sequence reads: CATSRARGGLDDTQYF. The CDR3 region has the DNA TGTGCCACCAGCAGGGCCCGGGGGGGTCTGGACGATACGCAGTATTTT. This chain joins TRBV15 and TRBJ2-3; 8 bases line up with TRBD2. The junction had 11 bases not matched to a gene; V was cut back by 3 bases and J by 6 bases. The CDR3 extends over 16 amino acids. Germline CDR1 and CDR2: LNHNV and YYDKDF (reference sequence).

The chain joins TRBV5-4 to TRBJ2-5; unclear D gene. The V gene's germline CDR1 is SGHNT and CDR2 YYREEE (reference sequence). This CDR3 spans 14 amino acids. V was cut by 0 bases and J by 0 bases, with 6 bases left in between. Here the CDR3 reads CASSLGQNQETQYF. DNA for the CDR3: TGTGCCAGCAGCTTGGGGCAGAACCAAGAGACCCAGTACTTC.

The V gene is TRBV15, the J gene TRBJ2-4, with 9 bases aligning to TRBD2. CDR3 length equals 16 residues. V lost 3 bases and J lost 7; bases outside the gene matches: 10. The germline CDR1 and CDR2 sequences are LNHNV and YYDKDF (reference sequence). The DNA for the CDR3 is TGTGCCACCAGCAGTTCTTCTTCGGCGGGGGGGAACATTCAGTACTTC. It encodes CATSSSSSAGGNIQYF.

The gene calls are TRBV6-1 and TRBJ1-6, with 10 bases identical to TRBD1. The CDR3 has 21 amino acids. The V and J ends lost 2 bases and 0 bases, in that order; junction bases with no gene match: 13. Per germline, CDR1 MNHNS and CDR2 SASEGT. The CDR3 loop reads CASSERGQGLFDSSYNSPLHF. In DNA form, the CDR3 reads TGTGCCAGCAGTGAAAGGGGACAGGGGTTGTTTGATAGCTCCTATAATTCACCCCTCCACTTT.

In nucleotides, the CDR3 is TGTGCCAGCAGTTTTAATGGAGGGAGCAACGAGCAGTACTTC. Its translation is CASSFNGGSNEQYF. The chain carries TRBV28 and TRBJ2-7; D is possibly TRBD2 (6 bases). V gave up 3 bases and J gave up 5 bases, with 14 bases separating them. This CDR3 comprises 14 residues. Germline CDR1 MDHEN, CDR2 SYDVKM.

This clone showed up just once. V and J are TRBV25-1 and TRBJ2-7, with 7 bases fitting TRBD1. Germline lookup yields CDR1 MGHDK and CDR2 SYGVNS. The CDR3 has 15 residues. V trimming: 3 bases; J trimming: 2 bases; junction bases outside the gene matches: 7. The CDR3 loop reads CASSETSGQTYEQYF. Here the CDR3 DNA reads TGTGCCAGCAGTGAGACTTCGGGACAGACCTACGAGCAGTACTTC.

The CDR3 coding sequence is TGTGCCAGTGGCTCCGCGCTGACAGGGGGCACCGGGGAGCTGTTTTTT. It is translated as CASGSALTGGTGELFF. J is TRBJ2-2 and V is TRBV2; 9 nucleotides match TRBD1. CDR1 is SNHLY and CDR2 is FYNNEI in the germline V gene. This CDR3 is 16 amino acids long. V shed 9 bases and J 4 bases; nucleotides not matched to a gene: 12.

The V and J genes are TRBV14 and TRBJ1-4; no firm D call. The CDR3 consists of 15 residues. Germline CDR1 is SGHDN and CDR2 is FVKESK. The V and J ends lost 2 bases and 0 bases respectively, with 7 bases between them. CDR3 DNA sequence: TGTGCCAGCAGCCAACCGTCCTCAACTAATGAAAAACTGTTTTTT. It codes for CASSQPSSTNEKLFF. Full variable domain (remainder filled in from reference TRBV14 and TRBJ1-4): EAGVTQFPSHSVIEKGQTVTLRCDPISGHDNLYWYRRVMGKEIKFLLHFVKESKQDESGMPNNRFLAERTGGTYSTLKVQPAELEDSGVYFCASSQPSSTNEKLFFGSGTQLSVL.

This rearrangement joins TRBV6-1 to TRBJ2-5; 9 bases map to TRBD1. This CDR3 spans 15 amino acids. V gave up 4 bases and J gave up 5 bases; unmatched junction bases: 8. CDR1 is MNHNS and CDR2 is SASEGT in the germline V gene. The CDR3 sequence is CASSAPGQGGETQYF. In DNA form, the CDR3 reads TGTGCCAGCAGTGCACCGGGACAGGGAGGCGAGACCCAGTACTTC.

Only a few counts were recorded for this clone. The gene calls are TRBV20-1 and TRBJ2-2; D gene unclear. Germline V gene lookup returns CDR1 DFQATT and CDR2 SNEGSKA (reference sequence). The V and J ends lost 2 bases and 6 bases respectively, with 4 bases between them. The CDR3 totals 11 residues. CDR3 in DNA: TGCAGTGCTAGACTATCCGGGGAGCTGTTTTTT. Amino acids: CSARLSGELFF.

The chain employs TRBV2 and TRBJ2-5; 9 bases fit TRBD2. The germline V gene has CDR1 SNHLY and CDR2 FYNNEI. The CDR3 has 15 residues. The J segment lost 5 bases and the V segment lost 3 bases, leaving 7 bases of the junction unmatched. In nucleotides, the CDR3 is TGTGCCAGCAGTGATTCGCGGGGGGGGTCGGAGACCCAGTACTTC. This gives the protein CASSDSRGGSETQYF.

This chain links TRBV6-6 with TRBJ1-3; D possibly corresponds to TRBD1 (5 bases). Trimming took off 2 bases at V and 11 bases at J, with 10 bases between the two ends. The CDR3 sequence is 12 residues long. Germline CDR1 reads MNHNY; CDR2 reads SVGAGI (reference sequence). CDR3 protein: CASSYQTAPIYF. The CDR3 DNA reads TGTGCCAGCAGTTACCAGACAGCCCCCATATATTTT.

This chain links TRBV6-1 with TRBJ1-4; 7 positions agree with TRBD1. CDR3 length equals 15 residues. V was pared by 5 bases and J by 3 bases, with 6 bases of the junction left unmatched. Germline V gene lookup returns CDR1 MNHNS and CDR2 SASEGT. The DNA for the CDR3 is TGTGCCAGCAGTACACCCAGGGGGGCTAATGAAAAACTGTTTTTT. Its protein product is CASSTPRGANEKLFF.

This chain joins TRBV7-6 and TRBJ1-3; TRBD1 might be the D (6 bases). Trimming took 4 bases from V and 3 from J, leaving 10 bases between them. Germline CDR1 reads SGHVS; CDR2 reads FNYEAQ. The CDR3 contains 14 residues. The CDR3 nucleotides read TGTGCCAGCAGCTCAGGGGAAGATGGAAACACCATATATTTT. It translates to CASSSGEDGNTIYF. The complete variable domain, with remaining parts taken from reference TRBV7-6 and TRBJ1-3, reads GAGVSQSPRYKVTKRGQDVALRCDPISGHVSLYWYRQALGQGPEFLTYFNYEAQQDKSGLPNDRFSAERPEGSISTLTIQRTEQRDSAMYRCASSSGEDGNTIYFGEGSWLTVV.

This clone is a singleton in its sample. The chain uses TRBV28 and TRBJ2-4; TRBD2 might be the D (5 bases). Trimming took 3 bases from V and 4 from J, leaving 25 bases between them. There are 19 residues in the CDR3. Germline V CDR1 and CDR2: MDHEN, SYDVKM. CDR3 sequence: CASSLSLSDSFHWKNIQYF. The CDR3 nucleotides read TGTGCCAGCAGTTTGAGCCTGTCGGACTCATTTCACTGGAAAAACATTCAGTACTTC.

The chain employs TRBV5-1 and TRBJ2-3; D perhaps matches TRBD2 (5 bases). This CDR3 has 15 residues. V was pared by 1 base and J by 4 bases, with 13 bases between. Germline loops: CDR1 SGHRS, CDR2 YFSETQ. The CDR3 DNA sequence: TGCGCCAGCAGCTTGTTGACCGGGGAGCCAGATACGCAGTATTTT. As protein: CASSLLTGEPDTQYF.

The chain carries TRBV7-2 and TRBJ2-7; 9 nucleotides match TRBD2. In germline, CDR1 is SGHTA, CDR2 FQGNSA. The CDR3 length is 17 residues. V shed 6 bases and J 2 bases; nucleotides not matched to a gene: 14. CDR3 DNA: TGTGCCAGCAGTCGACCCCGTGGGGCTAGCGGGGCCTACGAGCAGTACTTC. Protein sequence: CASSRPRGASGAYEQYF.

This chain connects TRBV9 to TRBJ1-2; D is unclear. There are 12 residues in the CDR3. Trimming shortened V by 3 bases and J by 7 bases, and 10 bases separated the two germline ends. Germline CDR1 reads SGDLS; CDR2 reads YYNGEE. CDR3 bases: TGTGCCAGCAGCGCGGGTTCGGGTGGCTACACCTTC. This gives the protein CASSAGSGGYTF.

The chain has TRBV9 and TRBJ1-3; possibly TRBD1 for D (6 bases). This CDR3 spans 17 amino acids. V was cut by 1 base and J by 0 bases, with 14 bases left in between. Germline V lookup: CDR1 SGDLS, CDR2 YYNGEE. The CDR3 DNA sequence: TGTGCCAGCAGCGTAAAGACAGGAGAAGTCTCTGGAAACACCATATATTTT. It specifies CASSVKTGEVSGNTIYF.

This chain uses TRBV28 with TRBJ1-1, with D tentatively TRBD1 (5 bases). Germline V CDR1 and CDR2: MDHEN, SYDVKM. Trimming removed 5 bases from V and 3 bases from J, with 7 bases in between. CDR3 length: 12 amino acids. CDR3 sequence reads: CASSQGYTEAFF. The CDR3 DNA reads TGTGCCAGCAGTCAGGGTTACACTGAAGCTTTCTTT.

This CDR3 is CASSSGTGEKETQYF. In DNA, the CDR3 is TGTGCCAGCAGCTCCGGGACAGGGGAAAAAGAGACCCAGTACTTC. The rearrangement links TRBV6-5 to TRBJ2-5; 10 bases are shared with TRBD1. This CDR3 contains 15 residues. Trimming took 6 bases from V and 3 from J; bases not matched to a gene: 7. Germline V gene sequence: CDR1 MNHEY, CDR2 SVGAGI.

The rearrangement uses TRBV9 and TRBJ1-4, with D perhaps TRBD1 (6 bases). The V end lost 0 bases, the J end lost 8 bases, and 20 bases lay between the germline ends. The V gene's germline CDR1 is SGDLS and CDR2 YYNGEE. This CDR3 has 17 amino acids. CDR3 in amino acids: CASSVGPTQGRGEKLFF. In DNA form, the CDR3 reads TGTGCCAGCAGCGTAGGCCCTACACAGGGTCGAGGGGAAAAACTGTTTTTT. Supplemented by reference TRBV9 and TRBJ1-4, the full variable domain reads DSGVTQTPKHLITATGQRVTLRCSPRSGDLSVYWYQQSLDQGLQFLIQYYNGEERAKGNILERFSAQQFPDLHSELNLSSLELGDSALYFCASSVGPTQGRGEKLFFGSGTQLSVL.

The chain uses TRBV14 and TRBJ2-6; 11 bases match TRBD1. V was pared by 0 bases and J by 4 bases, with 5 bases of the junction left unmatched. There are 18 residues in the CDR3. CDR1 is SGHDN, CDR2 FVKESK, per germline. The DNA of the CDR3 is TGTGCCAGCAGCCAAGAGTCGGACAGGGGGCTCGGGGCCAACGTCCTGACTTTC. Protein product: CASSQESDRGLGANVLTF.

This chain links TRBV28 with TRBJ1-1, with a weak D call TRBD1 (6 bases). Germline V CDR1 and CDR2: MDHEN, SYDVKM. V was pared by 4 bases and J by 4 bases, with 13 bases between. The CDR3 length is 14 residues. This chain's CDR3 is CASSSQSGATEAFF. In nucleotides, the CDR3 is TGTGCCAGCAGTTCCCAGTCAGGGGCCACTGAAGCTTTCTTT.